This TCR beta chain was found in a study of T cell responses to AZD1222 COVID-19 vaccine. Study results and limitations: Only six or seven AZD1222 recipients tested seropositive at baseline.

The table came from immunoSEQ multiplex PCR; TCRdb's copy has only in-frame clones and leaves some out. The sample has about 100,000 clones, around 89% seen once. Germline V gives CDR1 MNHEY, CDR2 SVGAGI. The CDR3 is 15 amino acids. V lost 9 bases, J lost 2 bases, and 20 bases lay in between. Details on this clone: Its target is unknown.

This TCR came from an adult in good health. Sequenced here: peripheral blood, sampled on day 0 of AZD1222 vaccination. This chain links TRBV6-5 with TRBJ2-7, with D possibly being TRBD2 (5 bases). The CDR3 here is CARPPIEGSTYEQYF. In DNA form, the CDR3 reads TGTGCCAGACCACCCATCGAGGGTTCCACCTACGAGCAGTACTTC.